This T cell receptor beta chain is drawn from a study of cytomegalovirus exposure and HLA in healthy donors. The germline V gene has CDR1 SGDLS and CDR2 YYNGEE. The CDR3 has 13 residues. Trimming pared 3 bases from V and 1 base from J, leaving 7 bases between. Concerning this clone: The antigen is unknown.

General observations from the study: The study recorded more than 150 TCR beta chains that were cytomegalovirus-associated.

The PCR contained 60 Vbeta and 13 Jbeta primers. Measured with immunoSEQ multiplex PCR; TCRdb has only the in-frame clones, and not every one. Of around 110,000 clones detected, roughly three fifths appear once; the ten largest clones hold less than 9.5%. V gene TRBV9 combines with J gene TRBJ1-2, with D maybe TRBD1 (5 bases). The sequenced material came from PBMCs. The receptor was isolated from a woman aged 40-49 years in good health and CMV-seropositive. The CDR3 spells CASSAQGNYGYTF. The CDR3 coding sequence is TGTGCCAGCAGCGCTCAGGGTAACTATGGCTACACCTTC.